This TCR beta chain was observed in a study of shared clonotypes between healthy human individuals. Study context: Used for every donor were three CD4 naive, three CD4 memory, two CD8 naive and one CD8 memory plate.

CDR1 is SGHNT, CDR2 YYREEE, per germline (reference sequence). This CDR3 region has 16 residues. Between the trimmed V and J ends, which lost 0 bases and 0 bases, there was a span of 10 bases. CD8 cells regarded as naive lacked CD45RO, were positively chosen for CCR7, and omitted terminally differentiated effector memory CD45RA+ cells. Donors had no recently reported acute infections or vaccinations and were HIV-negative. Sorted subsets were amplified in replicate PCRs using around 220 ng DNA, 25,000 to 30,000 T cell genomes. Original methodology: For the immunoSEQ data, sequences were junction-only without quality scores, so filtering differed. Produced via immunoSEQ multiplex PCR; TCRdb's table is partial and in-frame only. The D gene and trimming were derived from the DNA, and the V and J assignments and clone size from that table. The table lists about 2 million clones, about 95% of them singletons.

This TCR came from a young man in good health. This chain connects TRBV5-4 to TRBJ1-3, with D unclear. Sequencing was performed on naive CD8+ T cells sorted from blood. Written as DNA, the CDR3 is TGTGCCAGCAGCTTGGGACCCGCGTCCTCTGGAAACACCATATATTTT. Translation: CASSLGPASSGNTIYF.